The next 22 T cell receptor beta chains were all read from a single sample in a study of control samples from healthy donors and cancer patients. TCRdb keeps only in-frame clones here, not all; method: immunoSEQ multiplex PCR. Among over 200,000 clones listed, around 80% were seen once. The sample taken for sequencing was PBMCs. These receptors originate from a woman between 55 and 75 years old with lung cancer.

V and J are TRBV10-3 and TRBJ2-5; D ambiguous. The CDR3 extends over 13 amino acids. The V end lost 2 bases, the J end lost 4 bases, and 8 bases lay between the germline ends. Germline CDR1 and CDR2: ENHRY and SYGVKD. The DNA for the CDR3 is TGTGCCATCAGTGAGGATGCAGGAGAGACCCAGTACTTC. This encodes CAISEDAGETQYF.

The gene calls are TRBV19 and TRBJ2-7, with 9 nucleotides matching TRBD1. The V gene end was trimmed by 4 bases and the J gene end by 2 bases; junction bases not matched to a gene: 3. Germline CDR1 reads LNHDA; CDR2 reads SQIVND (reference sequence). The CDR3 totals 14 residues. In DNA, the CDR3 is TGTGCCAGTAGTAGGGACAGGGTTCCCTACGAGCAGTACTTC. Amino acids: CASSRDRVPYEQYF.

The gene calls are TRBV7-2 and TRBJ2-1, with D uncertain. The V end lost 8 bases, the J end lost 0 bases, and 14 bases lay between the germline ends. Germline loops: CDR1 SGHTA, CDR2 FQGNSA. The CDR3 totals 15 residues. CDR3 coding DNA: TGTGCCAGCGGCGAGGACGGAAGCTCCTACAATGAGCAGTTCTTC. Encoded protein: CASGEDGSSYNEQFF.

The chain recombines TRBV7-9 with TRBJ1-1; D not certain. V lost 3 bases, J lost 1 base, and 6 bases lay in between. The CDR3 covers 13 residues. Germline lookup yields CDR1 SEHNR and CDR2 FQNEAQ (reference sequence). CDR3 coding DNA: TGTGCCAGCAGCTTTATAGGGAACACTGAAGCTTTCTTT. This codes for CASSFIGNTEAFF.

This chain connects TRBV21-1 to TRBJ2-5; the D segment call TRBD1 is taken from the table without a DNA check. TRBV21-1 is listed as a pseudogene. This CDR3 has 15 residues. CDR3 region: CASSKGWGPQETQYF. CDR3 sequence (DNA): TGTGCCAGCAGCAAAGGTTGGGGGCCCCAAGAGACCCAGTACTTC.

Notes on this clone: The sample carries other DNA sequences with the same CDR3. The rearrangement uses TRBV28 and TRBJ2-1; 7 nucleotides agree with TRBD2. Germline V gives CDR1 MDHEN, CDR2 SYDVKM. CDR3 size: 15 residues. V gave up 3 bases and J gave up 0 bases; unmatched junction bases: 2. The CDR3 here is CASSFGGSSYNEQFF. CDR3 sequence (DNA): TGTGCCAGCAGTTTCGGCGGGAGCTCCTACAATGAGCAGTTCTTC. The full variable domain, completed using reference TRBV28 and TRBJ2-1, is DVKVTQSSRYLVKRTGEKVFLECVQDMDHENMFWYRQDPGLGLRLIYFSYDVKMKEKGDIPEGYSVSREKKERFSLILESASTNQTSMYLCASSFGGSSYNEQFFGPGTRLTVL.

This clone was picked up a small number of times. Other DNA sequences from this sample encode an identical CDR3 as well. The chain joins TRBV10-3 to TRBJ2-1; D may be TRBD1 (9 bases). Trimming pared 10 bases from V and 7 bases from J, leaving 29 bases between. The V gene's germline CDR1 is ENHRY and CDR2 SYGVKD. The CDR3 length is 17 residues. The CDR3 protein is CASRAGGGGTGSNEQFF. The CDR3 nucleotides read TGTGCCAGCAGGGCGGGGGGCGGGGGGACAGGGTCGAATGAGCAGTTCTTC.

The gene calls are TRBV20-1 and TRBJ2-7; 9 positions match TRBD1. After removal of 3 bases from V and 5 bases from J, the junction contained 8 bases not matched to a gene. Germline CDR1 and CDR2: DFQATT and SNEGSKA (reference sequence). The CDR3 runs to 14 residues. The CDR3 is CSASGGQGAHEQYF. Written as DNA, the CDR3 is TGCAGTGCTAGTGGGGGACAGGGCGCTCACGAGCAGTACTTC.

The chain couples TRBV7-8 to TRBJ2-5, with D unclear. Trimming removed 2 bases at V and 2 bases at J, with 12 bases between. CDR1 SGHVS and CDR2 FQNEAQ come from the germline V gene. The CDR3 consists of 15 residues. This CDR3 is CASSLTRPPQETQYF. CDR3 DNA sequence: TGTGCCAGCAGCTTAACCAGGCCGCCTCAAGAGACCCAGTACTTC.

The chain combines TRBV7-9 with TRBJ2-5; weak D call: TRBD2 (6 bases). The V and J ends lost 5 bases and 5 bases respectively, with 12 bases between them. The CDR3 totals 13 residues. Germline values: CDR1 SEHNR, CDR2 FQNEAQ (reference sequence). The CDR3 nucleotides are TGTGCCAGCAGCGTCGGACTATTGGAGACCCAGTACTTC. Translated: CASSVGLLETQYF. Variable domain in full (rest from reference TRBV7-9 and TRBJ2-5): DTGVSQNPRHKITKRGQNVTFRCDPISEHNRLYWYRQTLGQGPEFLTYFQNEAQLEKSRLLSDRFSAERPKGSFSTLEIQRTEQGDSAMYLCASSVGLLETQYFGPGTRLLVL.

The chain uses TRBV9 and TRBJ2-3; unclear D gene. The CDR3 is 15 amino acids. Germline V lookup: CDR1 SGDLS, CDR2 YYNGEE. V was clipped by 2 bases and J by 4 bases, with 14 bases between them. CDR3 region: CASSVRGTGSDTQYF. The CDR3 coding sequence is TGTGCCAGCAGCGTTAGAGGAACCGGGTCAGATACGCAGTATTTT.

The gene calls are TRBV3-1 (or the pseudogene TRBV3-2) and TRBJ2-1, with D perhaps matching TRBD1 (6 bases). Germline values: CDR1 LGHDT, CDR2 YNNKEL (reference sequence). V gave up 3 bases and J gave up 1 base, with 13 bases separating them. The CDR3 is 16 residues long. The CDR3 spells CASSHLQGRSYNEQFF. Written as DNA, the CDR3 is TGTGCCAGCAGCCACCTACAGGGTCGGTCCTACAATGAGCAGTTCTTC.

The chain carries TRBV5-6 and TRBJ1-4; a weak D match, TRBD1 (5 bases). The V and J ends lost 3 bases and 8 bases respectively, with 11 bases between them. Germline V gene lookup returns CDR1 SGHDT and CDR2 YYEEEE. There are 13 residues in the CDR3. The CDR3 loop is CASSYWDGEKLFF. The DNA of the CDR3 is TGTGCCAGCAGCTATTGGGACGGGGAAAAACTGTTTTTT.

This chain uses TRBV6-5 with TRBJ1-2; D uncertain. V shed 5 bases and J shed 0 bases, with 13 bases lying between them. This CDR3 spans 15 amino acids. CDR1 is MNHEY and CDR2 is SVGAGI in the germline V gene. As DNA, the CDR3 is TGTGCCAGCAGTCGAACTGGAAGAGCTAACTATGGCTACACCTTC. Translated: CASSRTGRANYGYTF.

This clone was seen once. The chain couples TRBV5-1 to TRBJ2-7; 7 bases match TRBD2. Looked up from germline, CDR1 is SGHRS and CDR2 is YFSETQ. The junction had 4 bases not matched to a gene; V was cut back by 0 bases and J by 7 bases. The CDR3 is made up of 13 amino acids. CDR3: CASSLVEGGEQYF. The CDR3 DNA reads as TGCGCCAGCAGCTTGGTGGAGGGAGGGGAGCAGTACTTC.

Turning to this clone: Just one base apart from a much larger clone, this may be a read error. Other nucleotide sequences in the sample specify the same CDR3. The chain employs TRBV10-3 and TRBJ2-1; the D gene is possibly TRBD1 (9 bases). Germline V lookup: CDR1 ENHRY, CDR2 SYGVKD. Deletions cut 10 bases from V and 7 bases from J, with 29 bases between. The CDR3 covers 17 residues. CDR3 sequence: CATRAGGGGTGSNEQFF. The CDR3 bases are TGTGCCACCAGGGCGGGGGGCGGGGGGACAGGGTCGAATGAGCAGTTCTTC.

The chain recombines TRBV27 with TRBJ2-3, with no clear D. This CDR3 has 14 amino acids. Germline V gene lookup returns CDR1 MNHEY and CDR2 SMNVEV (reference sequence). With 5 bases removed from V and 0 bases from J, the gap between germline ends came to 9 bases. In nucleotides, the CDR3 is TGTGCCAGCAGTATCCGCGCTAGCACAGATACGCAGTATTTT. This sequence encodes CASSIRASTDTQYF.

The rearrangement joins TRBV5-5 to TRBJ2-5; 10 nucleotides align to TRBD2. Trimming removed 0 bases from V and 1 base from J; junction bases left unmatched: 6. In germline, CDR1 is SGHKS, CDR2 YYEKEE (reference sequence). The CDR3 length is 17 residues. The chain's CDR3 is CASSLAGIAGGQETQYF. Here the CDR3 DNA reads TGTGCCAGCAGCTTGGCCGGAATAGCGGGGGGCCAAGAGACCCAGTACTTC.

The chain employs TRBV6-6 and TRBJ2-7, with 7 bases identical to TRBD1. Germline values: CDR1 MNHNY, CDR2 SVGAGI (reference sequence). Germline trimming cut 6 bases from V and 4 bases from J; bases unmatched to any gene: 21. This CDR3 is 18 amino acids long. This CDR3 reads CASSRTFGKGAFGYEQYF. The CDR3 bases are TGTGCCAGCAGCCGAACCTTCGGGAAGGGGGCATTCGGATACGAGCAGTACTTC.

This rearrangement joins TRBV12-3 or TRBV12-4 to TRBJ2-1; D not resolved. This CDR3 region has 13 residues. V was trimmed by 6 bases and J by 7 bases, leaving 13 bases between them. The CDR3 protein is CASSPNRRNEQFF. The CDR3 region has the DNA TGTGCCAGCAGCCCCAATCGGCGAAATGAGCAGTTCTTC.

The rearrangement uses TRBV6-5 and TRBJ1-2, with a tentative D call TRBD1 (5 bases). This CDR3 spans 15 amino acids. In germline, CDR1 is MNHEY, CDR2 SVGAGI. Trimming stripped 0 bases from V and 5 bases from J, with 13 bases between. DNA of the CDR3: TGTGCCAGCAGTTACTCTCAGGGCAGCCGTTATGGCTACACCTTC. Translated: CASSYSQGSRYGYTF.

V and J are TRBV5-1 and TRBJ2-7; TRBD1 agrees at 9 bases. The CDR3 contains 17 residues. The V gene's germline CDR1 is SGHRS and CDR2 YFSETQ. Trimming at V came to 1 base and at J to 5 bases, leaving 13 bases not matched to a gene. The CDR3 here is CASSLSTGTGIVHEQYF. The CDR3 nucleotides are TGCGCCAGCAGCTTGTCTACCGGGACAGGGATTGTGCACGAGCAGTACTTC.